One and the same sample provided the 13 T cell receptor beta chains below, sequenced in a study of T cells in Graves' hyperthyroidism and ophthalmopathy. Amplification yielded TCR beta CDR3 regions, with RNA transcripts as the source. The HTBI primer set drove a first-round RT-PCR of the TCR CDR3. TCRdb called the multiplex PCR reads again in MiXCR, with one record for every CDR3 protein. The sample has some 250,000 distinct CDR3 sequences, approximately 14% seen once. Sequencing used blood. The receptors originated from a middle-aged woman with Graves' hyperthyroidism that later progressed to Graves' ophthalmopathy.

The V call is TRBV28, the J call TRBJ1-5; perhaps TRBD1 as D (5 bases). The CDR3 spans 18 residues. In germline, CDR1 is MDHEN, CDR2 SYDVKM. The germline V and J ends were trimmed by 6 bases and 7 bases, with 28 bases remaining between them. This CDR3 reads CASSPLGGGDWLNQPQHF. The CDR3 DNA reads TGTGCCAGCAGCCCATTGGGGGGAGGGGACTGGCTTAACCAGCCCCAGCATTTT.

Ten or more counts support this clonotype. The chain couples TRBV30 to TRBJ2-3; D unresolved. V lost 8 bases and J lost 2, with 14 bases in between. This CDR3 comprises 13 residues. In germline, CDR1 is GTSNPN, CDR2 SVGIG (reference sequence). The CDR3 region is CAGRITTTDTQYF. The CDR3 nucleotides are TGTGCCGGGCGGATCACAACCACAGATACGCAGTATTTT.

This clonotype was seen more than once but under ten times. The V call is TRBV4-1, the J call TRBJ2-2, with D unresolved. With 10 bases removed from V and 3 bases from J, the gap between germline ends came to 18 bases. Germline V CDR1 and CDR2: MGHRA, YSYEKL. The CDR3 covers 15 residues. Here the CDR3 DNA reads TGCGCCACTAGAAGGCACTCGGGCGACACCGGGGAGCTGTTTTTT. The encoded protein is CATRRHSGDTGELFF.

This clonotype was observed at least ten times. This chain uses TRBV5-4 with TRBJ2-5; TRBD2 agrees at 10 bases. Germline-derived CDR1 and CDR2 are SGHNT and YYREEE (reference sequence). The junction had 7 bases not matched to a gene; V was cut back by 0 bases and J by 2 bases. The CDR3 is made up of 17 amino acids. CDR3 DNA sequence: TGTGCCAGCAGCTTGGGACTAGCGGGCGGACTACAAGAGACCCAGTACTTC. It codes for CASSLGLAGGLQETQYF.

This clonotype was seen many times. This chain connects TRBV5-8 to TRBJ2-5; D is possibly TRBD1 or TRBD2 (5 bases each). CDR3 length: 13 residues. Germline-derived CDR1 and CDR2 are SGHTS and YDEGEE. The V end lost 3 bases, the J end lost 5 bases, and 11 bases lay between the germline ends. This CDR3 is CASSSLWGETQYF. The CDR3 coding sequence is TGTGCCAGCAGCTCCCTATGGGGGGAGACCCAGTACTTC.

This clonotype was observed many times. V is TRBV28 and J is TRBJ2-1, with 10 positions matching TRBD2. J lost 9 bases, V lost 3 bases, and 14 bases had no gene match. The length of the CDR3 is 17 residues. Germline CDR1 and CDR2: MDHEN and SYDVKM. CDR3 nucleotide sequence: TGTGCCAGCAGTTTGGCGTCTAGCGGGAGTAGGATGGGTGAGCAGTTCTTC. Its protein product is CASSLASSGSRMGEQFF.

This clonotype was found a few times. This chain joins TRBV18 and TRBJ1-5; possible D gene TRBD1, 5 bases. Germline CDR1 and CDR2: KGHSH and LQKENI. V lost 3 bases, J lost 6 bases, and 15 bases lay in between. The CDR3 is made up of 15 amino acids. CDR3 sequence: CASSPGGNLGQPQHF. CDR3 sequence (DNA): TGTGCCAGCTCACCTGGGGGAAATTTGGGTCAGCCCCAGCATTTT.

This clonotype was detected only a few times. The chain recombines TRBV20-1 with TRBJ2-7; 12 nucleotides line up with TRBD2. Trimming at V came to 6 bases and at J to 9 bases, leaving 15 bases not matched to a gene. The germline gives CDR1 DFQATT, CDR2 SNEGSKA (reference sequence). The CDR3 runs to 15 residues. The CDR3 DNA follows: TGCAGTGCCCGACTAGCGGGAGAAGCCTCGTTAGGGCAGTACTTC. Encoded protein: CSARLAGEASLGQYF.

The V call is TRBV5-6, the J call TRBJ2-2; D ambiguous. The CDR3 is 15 amino acids. The germline CDR1 and CDR2 sequences are SGHDT and YYEEEE. V lost 1 base to trimming and J lost 0 bases, with 7 bases between them. CDR3 residues: CASSLRRTNTGELFF. The CDR3 DNA reads TGTGCCAGCAGCTTGAGAAGAACGAACACCGGGGAGCTGTTTTTT.

Points on this clonotype: A junction boundary mismatches the germline segment, possibly from a read error. The DNA of the CDR3 is TGTGCCAGCAGCTCATCCACCGGGACCCCCAACTTC. Translating it yields CASSSSTGTPNF. The chain carries TRBV11-2 and TRBJ2-5; D is possibly TRBD1 or TRBD2 (5 bases each). The length of the CDR3 is 12 residues. Germline CDR1 reads SGHAT; CDR2 reads FQNNGV.

In this sample, this clonotype turned up many times. This chain uses TRBV10-3 with TRBJ2-3; D unresolved. Germline V lookup: CDR1 ENHRY, CDR2 SYGVKD. This CDR3 is 12 amino acids long. V gave up 5 bases and J gave up 5 bases, with 8 bases separating them. This chain's CDR3 is CAISFREDTQYF. The CDR3 DNA sequence: TGTGCCATCAGTTTCCGTGAAGATACGCAGTATTTT.

The J gene is TRBJ2-2, the V gene TRBV19, with D uncertain. Germline V lookup: CDR1 LNHDA, CDR2 SQIVND (reference sequence). The CDR3 has 14 amino acids. V was shortened by 2 bases and J by 6 bases, with 10 bases between the two germline ends. The DNA for the CDR3 is TGTGCCAGTAGTATATTGTTCCAGTCCGGGGAGCTGTTTTTT. Translated: CASSILFQSGELFF.

This clonotype was seen at least ten times. The chain uses TRBV11-2 and TRBJ2-7; D gene unclear. Germline V gene data show CDR1 as SGHAT and CDR2 as FQNNGV. The CDR3 has 13 residues. V gave up 5 bases and J gave up 2 bases, with 10 bases separating them. The CDR3 coding sequence is TGTGCCAGCAGCCCAAGAGCTGCCTACGAGCAGTACTTC. It specifies CASSPRAAYEQYF.